Below, one T cell receptor beta chain is given with its context. This table comes from immunoSEQ multiplex PCR, and its TCRdb copy is limited to in-frame clones, with some not included. The table lists 100,000 or so clones, 79% of them singletons, with 10% to 13% in the top ten. These data belong to a study of control samples from healthy donors and cancer patients. Trimming at V came to 2 bases and at J to 9 bases, leaving 6 bases not matched to a gene. The CDR3 has 14 amino acids. From germline, CDR1 is SGHAT and CDR2 FQNNGV. This receptor was identified in a woman aged 25 to 45 in good health. The chain has TRBV11-2 and TRBJ2-1; 8 bases fit TRBD2. The sequencing input was blood. Written as DNA, the CDR3 is TGTGCCAGCAGCTTACAGCCCGGGAGGGGTGAGCAGTTCTTC. Its protein product is CASSLQPGRGEQFF. Drawing the rest from reference TRBV11-2 and TRBJ2-1, the complete variable domain is EAGVAQSPRYKIIEKRQSVAFWCNPISGHATLYWYQQILGQGPKLLIQFQNNGVVDDSQLPKDRFSAERLKGVDSTLKIQPAKLEDSAVYLCASSLQPGRGEQFFGPGTRLTVL.